Following are 25 T cell receptor beta chains from one sample sequenced in a study of cytomegalovirus exposure and HLA in healthy donors. The PCR made use of 60 Vbeta and 13 Jbeta primers. Assay used: immunoSEQ multiplex PCR; TCRdb lists only in-frame clones, some missing. The sample includes 150,000 or so clones, more than 60% seen only once; the top ten take approximately 10%. The sample comprised PBMCs. All receptors come from a man aged 18 to 29 in good health and CMV-seropositive.

The V gene is TRBV2, the J gene TRBJ2-1; D is possibly TRBD1 (5 bases). CDR3 length: 15 amino acids. Germline CDR1 and CDR2: SNHLY and FYNNEI. Trimming took 8 bases from V and 0 from J, leaving 14 bases between them. CDR3 sequence reads: CASYSQGSSYNEQFF. CDR3 sequence (DNA): TGTGCCAGCTACTCCCAGGGTAGCTCCTACAATGAGCAGTTCTTC.

The rearrangement joins TRBV19 to TRBJ1-2; perhaps TRBD1 as D (6 bases). The germline gives CDR1 LNHDA, CDR2 SQIVND (reference sequence). Trimming took 7 bases from V and 2 from J, leaving 11 bases between them. The CDR3 has 13 amino acids. The CDR3 bases are TGTGCCAGTACCCGGACAGCGAACTATGGCTACACCTTC. It is translated as CASTRTANYGYTF.

The V gene is TRBV15, the J gene TRBJ1-4; 11 positions agree with TRBD1. This CDR3 has 15 amino acids. V lost 5 bases, J lost 8 bases, and 7 bases stayed unmatched. The V gene's germline CDR1 is LNHNV and CDR2 YYDKDF (reference sequence). CDR3 nucleotide sequence: TGTGCCACCAGCGCCCCCGGGACAGGGGGAGAAAAACTGTTTTTT. Translated, it gives CATSAPGTGGEKLFF. The whole variable domain, filled in from reference TRBV15 and TRBJ1-4, reads DAMVIQNPRYQVTQFGKPVTLSCSQTLNHNVMYWYQQKSSQAPKLLFHYYDKDFNNEADTPDNFQSRRPNTSFCFLDIRSPGLGDTAMYLCATSAPGTGGEKLFFGSGTQLSVL.

V gene TRBV14 combines with J gene TRBJ1-3, with D possibly matching TRBD1 (5 bases). V was clipped by 5 bases and J by 2 bases, with 7 bases between them. Germline-derived CDR1 and CDR2 are SGHDN and FVKESK. The CDR3 has 13 residues. As DNA, the CDR3 is TGTGCCAGCAGCTACAGGACTGGAAACACCATATATTTT. Translated, it gives CASSYRTGNTIYF.

The chain combines TRBV6-6 with TRBJ2-5, with unresolved D. Trimming removed 2 bases at V and 5 bases at J, with 12 bases between. Germline V gene sequence: CDR1 MNHNY, CDR2 SVGAGI (reference sequence). This CDR3 comprises 14 residues. The CDR3 here is CASSYRSMRETQYF. The DNA of the CDR3 is TGTGCCAGCAGTTACCGCTCAATGAGGGAGACCCAGTACTTC.

In this sample, this clone turned up once. The chain employs TRBV10-3 and TRBJ2-7; 9 bases agree with TRBD2. The CDR3 runs to 16 residues. V trimming: 0 bases; J trimming: 6 bases; junction bases outside the gene matches: 9. The germline V gene encodes CDR1 ENHRY and CDR2 SYGVKD. The CDR3, as DNA: TGTGCCATCAGTGAGTCTCTGCGTAGCGGGAGCGGCGAGCAGTACTTC. Its protein product is CAISESLRSGSGEQYF.

V is TRBV19 and J is TRBJ1-5; unclear D gene. The germline V gene has CDR1 LNHDA and CDR2 SQIVND (reference sequence). The CDR3 extends over 15 amino acids. Trimming pared 3 bases from V and 0 bases from J, leaving 9 bases between. The CDR3 sequence: CASSITPHSNQPQHF. The CDR3 DNA reads TGTGCCAGTAGTATTACACCCCATAGCAATCAGCCCCAGCATTTT.

This clone showed up just once. V usage is TRBV7-2 and J usage is TRBJ1-2; possibly TRBD1 for D (5 bases). The germline CDR1 and CDR2 sequences are SGHTA and FQGNSA. The CDR3 consists of 14 residues. Trimming removed 0 bases from V and 8 bases from J, with 13 bases in between. The CDR3 loop is CASSLAGPRQGYTF. The CDR3 bases are TGTGCCAGCAGCTTAGCAGGACCCCGACAGGGCTACACCTTC.

This clone was found once. The chain has TRBV28 and TRBJ1-6; D might be TRBD1 (6 bases). V lost 6 bases and J lost 6, with 15 bases in between. The CDR3 covers 15 residues. The germline gives CDR1 MDHEN, CDR2 SYDVKM. The CDR3 here is CASSLGQNSNSPLHF. In DNA, the CDR3 is TGTGCCAGCAGCCTAGGACAGAACAGTAATTCACCCCTCCACTTT. Full variable domain (missing parts from reference TRBV28 and TRBJ1-6): DVKVTQSSRYLVKRTGEKVFLECVQDMDHENMFWYRQDPGLGLRLIYFSYDVKMKEKGDIPEGYSVSREKKERFSLILESASTNQTSMYLCASSLGQNSNSPLHFGNGTRLTVT.

V is TRBV27 and J is TRBJ1-5; unclear D gene. Trimming took 3 bases from V and 0 from J, leaving 9 bases between them. The CDR3 totals 15 residues. Per germline, CDR1 MNHEY and CDR2 SMNVEV (reference sequence). The chain's CDR3 is CASSFGVYSNQPQHF. The CDR3 DNA is TGTGCCAGCAGTTTCGGGGTCTATAGCAATCAGCCCCAGCATTTT.

This rearrangement joins TRBV10-3 to TRBJ2-1; 13 bases map to TRBD2. Germline CDR1 and CDR2: ENHRY and SYGVKD. The CDR3 is 16 residues long. The junction had 2 bases not matched to a gene; V was cut back by 2 bases and J by 4 bases. The chain's CDR3 is CAISETSGGAYNEQFF. CDR3 coding DNA: TGTGCCATCAGTGAGACTAGCGGGGGGGCATACAATGAGCAGTTCTTC.

The rearrangement joins TRBV28 to TRBJ1-2; D unclear. Trimming took off 5 bases at V and 3 bases at J, with 10 bases between the two ends. This CDR3 is built from 13 residues. The germline V gene has CDR1 MDHEN and CDR2 SYDVKM. The CDR3, as DNA: TGTGCCAGCAGTGCCACCCTAGACTATGGCTACACCTTC. Translating gives CASSATLDYGYTF.

Comments on this clone: One junction end disagrees with the germline gene, perhaps due to a read error. The rearrangement joins TRBV5-1 to TRBJ1-1; 7 bases match TRBD1. The CDR3 spans 13 residues. Germline CDR1 and CDR2: SGHRS and YFSETQ. DNA of the CDR3: TGCGCCAGCAGCTCGACAGGGAACCCTGAAGCTTTCTTT. Translation: CASSSTGNPEAFF.

The rearrangement links TRBV2 to TRBJ2-7; possibly TRBD1 for D (5 bases). V was trimmed by 6 bases and J by 0 bases, leaving 6 bases between them. This CDR3 comprises 12 residues. The V gene's germline CDR1 is SNHLY and CDR2 FYNNEI. CDR3 in DNA: TGTGCCAGCAGCAGGGACTCCTACGAGCAGTACTTC. It codes for CASSRDSYEQYF.

The rearrangement uses TRBV4-2 and TRBJ2-1, with TRBD2 matching 8 bases. In germline, CDR1 is LGHNA, CDR2 YNFKEQ. This CDR3 region has 14 residues. V lost 2 bases and J lost 6; bases outside the gene matches: 3. The CDR3 loop reads CASSQSGGFNEQFF. The CDR3 DNA follows: TGTGCCAGCAGCCAAAGCGGGGGCTTCAATGAGCAGTTCTTC.

This clone was picked up one time. The junction departs from germline at one end; a sequencing error may be responsible. V is TRBV27 and J is TRBJ2-6; possible D gene TRBD1, 5 bases. The CDR3 length is 15 residues. The germline CDR1 and CDR2 sequences are MNHEY and SMNVEV (reference sequence). CDR3: CASSLRSSGANVLPF. The DNA for the CDR3 is TGTGCCAGCAGTTTAAGGAGCTCTGGGGCCAACGTCCTGCCTTTC.

The V gene is TRBV14, the J gene TRBJ2-7; D might be TRBD2 (6 bases). This CDR3 region has 14 residues. Per the germline V gene, CDR1 is SGHDN and CDR2 is FVKESK. The ends were cut back, 3 bases at V and 6 bases at J, with 15 bases in the middle. The CDR3: CASSQSGLRGEQYF. The CDR3 bases are TGTGCCAGCAGCCAGAGCGGGCTTCGGGGCGAGCAGTACTTC.

J is TRBJ2-7 and V is TRBV6-5; TRBD1 agrees at 9 bases. V was clipped by 0 bases and J by 3 bases; unmatched bases: 6. Germline CDR1 reads MNHEY; CDR2 reads SVGAGI. This CDR3 is 16 amino acids long. Here the CDR3 reads CASSYSPGQGNYEQYF. In DNA, the CDR3 is TGTGCCAGCAGTTACTCGCCGGGACAGGGTAACTACGAGCAGTACTTC.

The sample holds one count of this clone. The V and J genes are TRBV5-6 and TRBJ2-3; TRBD1 agrees at 11 bases. Trimming cost V 4 bases and J 3 bases; bases outside gene matches: 4. This CDR3 is built from 15 residues. Germline V gives CDR1 SGHDT, CDR2 YYEEEE. CDR3 sequence reads: CASSVGTGGTDTQYF. CDR3 DNA sequence: TGTGCCAGCAGCGTTGGGACAGGGGGGACAGATACGCAGTATTTT.

The gene calls are TRBV2 and TRBJ2-5, with a tentative D call TRBD2 (5 bases). Germline V lookup: CDR1 SNHLY, CDR2 FYNNEI. With 10 bases removed from V and 3 bases from J, the gap between germline ends came to 21 bases. CDR3 length: 15 amino acids. CDR3 residues: CATRSERAAKETQYF. The CDR3 coding sequence is TGTGCCACCCGTAGTGAGAGGGCCGCGAAAGAGACCCAGTACTTC.

V usage is TRBV14 and J usage is TRBJ2-1; 11 bases align to TRBD2. The ends lost 4 bases at V and 1 base at J; junction bases unmatched: 3. The V gene's germline CDR1 is SGHDN and CDR2 FVKESK. This CDR3 is 16 amino acids long. This chain's CDR3 is CASSLLAGGSYNEQFF. DNA of the CDR3: TGTGCCAGCAGCCTTCTAGCGGGAGGTTCCTACAATGAGCAGTTCTTC.

This clone appeared a single time. This sequence joins TRBV28 and TRBJ2-1; D unresolved. Germline lookup yields CDR1 MDHEN and CDR2 SYDVKM. Deletions cut 4 bases from V and 8 bases from J, with 12 bases between. The CDR3 consists of 13 residues. CDR3 residues: CASSSTRLDEQFF. The CDR3 region has the DNA TGTGCCAGCAGTTCGACCAGGTTGGATGAGCAGTTCTTC.

In DNA, the CDR3 is TGTGCCAGTAGTAGTGCGGGAACCCCTAATGAGCAGTTCTTC. As protein: CASSSAGTPNEQFF. The chain joins TRBV19 to TRBJ2-1; D is perhaps TRBD2 (6 bases). Germline V gives CDR1 LNHDA, CDR2 SQIVND (reference sequence). CDR3 length equals 14 residues. V was trimmed by 4 bases and J by 7 bases, leaving 14 bases between them. Drawing the rest from reference TRBV19 and TRBJ2-1, the complete variable domain is DGGITQSPKYLFRKEGQNVTLSCEQNLNHDAMYWYRQDPGQGLRLIYYSQIVNDFQKGDIAEGYSVSREKKESFPLTVTSAQKNPTAFYLCASSSAGTPNEQFFGPGTRLTVL.

The chain joins TRBV5-4 to TRBJ1-2; D is ambiguous. The CDR3 length is 10 residues. Trimming stripped 5 bases from V and 10 bases from J, with 9 bases between. The V gene's germline CDR1 is SGHNT and CDR2 YYREEE (reference sequence). DNA for the CDR3: TGTGCCAGCAGTCCGGGTATCTACACCTTC. This translates into CASSPGIYTF.

The rearrangement joins TRBV5-1 to TRBJ1-5; no clear D. This CDR3 is built from 15 residues. Trimming removed 3 bases from V and 0 bases from J, with 10 bases in between. CDR1 is SGHRS, CDR2 YFSETQ, per germline. This CDR3 is CASSSDGNSNQPQHF. CDR3 DNA: TGCGCCAGCAGCTCGGACGGGAATAGCAATCAGCCCCAGCATTTT.